This T cell receptor (beta chain) was obtained from a study of T-cell reconstitution after alpha-beta-depleted transplantation in children. Trimming pared 4 bases from V and 8 bases from J, leaving 11 bases between. The CDR3 covers 13 residues. Germline V gene lookup returns CDR1 SNHLY and CDR2 FYNNEI. Study-wide points: T-cell counts and diversity at one year post-transplant came mainly from newly produced T cells.

This clonotype was found a few times. Antigen: not known. It was with unique molecular identifiers that the TCRbeta library was prepared. TCRdb reprocessed the PCR reads via MiXCR and lists one record per CDR3 protein. The sample consists of 250,000 or so distinct CDR3 sequences, around 25% of them appearing once. This clonotype was obtained from a female patient aged 2 to 10 who had a stem cell transplant for congenital amegakaryocytic thrombocytopenia, so the T cells may come from the graft donor. The chain joins TRBV2 to TRBJ2-2; a possible D gene is TRBD2 (6 bases). Material: PBMCs, mostly from graft donor cells, obtained 360 days after TCRalphabeta/CD19-depleted stem cell transplant. For the CDR3, the DNA is TGTGCCAGCAGTGTCGGGGGTGTGGGGGAGCTGTTTTTT. This codes for CASSVGGVGELFF.